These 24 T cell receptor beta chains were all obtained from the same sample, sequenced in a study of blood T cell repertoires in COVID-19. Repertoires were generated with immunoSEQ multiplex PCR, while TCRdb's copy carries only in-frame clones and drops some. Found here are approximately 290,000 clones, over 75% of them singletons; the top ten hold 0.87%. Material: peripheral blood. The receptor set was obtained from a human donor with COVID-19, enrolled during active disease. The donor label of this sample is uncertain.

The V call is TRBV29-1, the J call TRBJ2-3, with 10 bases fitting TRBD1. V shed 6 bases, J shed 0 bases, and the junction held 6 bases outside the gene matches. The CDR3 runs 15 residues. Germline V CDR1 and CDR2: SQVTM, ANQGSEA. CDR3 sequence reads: CSVPQDRGSTDTQYF. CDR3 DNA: TGCAGCGTCCCCCAGGACAGGGGGAGCACAGATACGCAGTATTTT.

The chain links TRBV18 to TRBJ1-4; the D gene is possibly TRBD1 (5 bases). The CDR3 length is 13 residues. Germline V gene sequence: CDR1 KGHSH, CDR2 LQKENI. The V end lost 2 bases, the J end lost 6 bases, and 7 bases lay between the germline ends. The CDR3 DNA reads TGTGCCAGCTCACCAGAACAGGATGAAAAACTGTTTTTT. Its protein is CASSPEQDEKLFF. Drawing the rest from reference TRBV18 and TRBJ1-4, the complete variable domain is NAGVMQNPRHLVRRRGQEARLRCSPMKGHSHVYWYRQLPEEGLKFMVYLQKENIIDESGMPKERFSAEFPKEGPSILRIQQVVRGDSAAYFCASSPEQDEKLFFGSGTQLSVL.

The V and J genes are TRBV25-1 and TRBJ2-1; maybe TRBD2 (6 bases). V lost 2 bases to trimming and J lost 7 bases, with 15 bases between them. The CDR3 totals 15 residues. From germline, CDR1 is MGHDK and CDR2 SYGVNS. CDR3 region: CASSEATGSRNEQFF. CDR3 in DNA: TGTGCCAGCAGTGAAGCAACCGGGAGTCGTAATGAGCAGTTCTTC.

The CDR3 loop reads CASSLGQGLTKNIQYF. Here the CDR3 DNA reads TGTGCCAGCAGCCTTGGACAGGGCCTAACCAAAAACATTCAGTACTTC. This chain connects TRBV6-6 to TRBJ2-4, with 8 bases fitting TRBD1. In germline, CDR1 is MNHNY, CDR2 SVGAGI (reference sequence). The V and J ends lost 6 bases and 2 bases, in that order; junction bases with no gene match: 9. The CDR3 length is 16 residues.

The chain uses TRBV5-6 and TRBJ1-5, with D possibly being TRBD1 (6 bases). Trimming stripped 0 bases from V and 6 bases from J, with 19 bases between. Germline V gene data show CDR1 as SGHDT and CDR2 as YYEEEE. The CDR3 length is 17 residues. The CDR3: CASSLGSGDLSVQPQHF. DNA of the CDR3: TGTGCCAGCAGCTTGGGGTCAGGGGACCTGAGCGTTCAGCCCCAGCATTTT.

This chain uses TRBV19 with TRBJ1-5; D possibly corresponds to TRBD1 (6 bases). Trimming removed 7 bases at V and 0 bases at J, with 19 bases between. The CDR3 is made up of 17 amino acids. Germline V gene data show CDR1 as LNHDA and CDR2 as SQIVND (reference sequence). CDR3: CASKGPFDRNSNQPQHF. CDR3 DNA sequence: TGTGCCAGTAAGGGCCCCTTCGACAGGAATAGCAATCAGCCCCAGCATTTT. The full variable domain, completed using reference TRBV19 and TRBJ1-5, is DGGITQSPKYLFRKEGQNVTLSCEQNLNHDAMYWYRQDPGQGLRLIYYSQIVNDFQKGDIAEGYSVSREKKESFPLTVTSAQKNPTAFYLCASKGPFDRNSNQPQHFGDGTRLSIL.

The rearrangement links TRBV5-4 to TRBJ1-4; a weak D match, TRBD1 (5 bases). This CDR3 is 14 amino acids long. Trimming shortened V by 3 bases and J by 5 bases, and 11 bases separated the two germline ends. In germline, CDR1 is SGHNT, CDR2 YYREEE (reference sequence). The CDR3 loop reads CASSWGRENEKLFF. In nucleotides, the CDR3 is TGTGCCAGCAGCTGGGGCAGGGAAAATGAAAAACTGTTTTTT.

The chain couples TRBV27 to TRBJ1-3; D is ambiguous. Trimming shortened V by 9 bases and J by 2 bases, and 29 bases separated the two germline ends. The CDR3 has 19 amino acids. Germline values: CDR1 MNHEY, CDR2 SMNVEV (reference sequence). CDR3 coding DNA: TGTGCCAGGTTTGATGGACTCGAAACCCCCGGGAATGCTGGAAACACCATATATTTT. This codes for CARFDGLETPGNAGNTIYF.

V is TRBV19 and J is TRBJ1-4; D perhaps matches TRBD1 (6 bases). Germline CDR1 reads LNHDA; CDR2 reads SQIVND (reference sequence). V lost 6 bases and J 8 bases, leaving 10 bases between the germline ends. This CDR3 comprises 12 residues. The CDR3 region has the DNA TGTGCCAGTAGGACCCAGGGGGAAAAACTGTTTTTT. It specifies CASRTQGEKLFF. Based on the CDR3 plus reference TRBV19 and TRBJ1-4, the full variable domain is DGGITQSPKYLFRKEGQNVTLSCEQNLNHDAMYWYRQDPGQGLRLIYYSQIVNDFQKGDIAEGYSVSREKKESFPLTVTSAQKNPTAFYLCASRTQGEKLFFGSGTQLSVL.

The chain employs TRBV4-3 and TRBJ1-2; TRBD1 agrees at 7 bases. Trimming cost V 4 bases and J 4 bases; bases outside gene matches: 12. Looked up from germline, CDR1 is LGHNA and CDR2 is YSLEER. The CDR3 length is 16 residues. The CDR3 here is CASSLEGAGRGYGYTF. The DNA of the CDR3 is TGCGCCAGCAGCCTGGAGGGGGCAGGAAGGGGCTATGGCTACACCTTC.

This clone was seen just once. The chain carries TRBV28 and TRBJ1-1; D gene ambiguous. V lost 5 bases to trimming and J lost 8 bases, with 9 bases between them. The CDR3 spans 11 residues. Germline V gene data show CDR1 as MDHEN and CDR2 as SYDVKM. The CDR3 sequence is CASSLGGEAFF. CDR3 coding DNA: TGTGCCAGCAGTCTGGGAGGCGAAGCTTTCTTT.

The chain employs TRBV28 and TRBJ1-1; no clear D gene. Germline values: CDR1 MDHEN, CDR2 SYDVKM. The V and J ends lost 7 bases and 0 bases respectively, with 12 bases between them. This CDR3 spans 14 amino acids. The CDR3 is CASITPGVNTEAFF. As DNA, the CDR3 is TGTGCCAGCATCACCCCAGGCGTGAACACTGAAGCTTTCTTT.

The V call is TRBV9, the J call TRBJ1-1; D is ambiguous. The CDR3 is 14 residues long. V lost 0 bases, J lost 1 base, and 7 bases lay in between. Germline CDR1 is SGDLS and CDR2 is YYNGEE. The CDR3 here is CASSVAWQNTEAFF. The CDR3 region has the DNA TGTGCCAGCAGCGTAGCTTGGCAGAACACTGAAGCTTTCTTT.

The CDR3 protein is CASSQEELAGVGSEQFF. The CDR3 bases are TGCGCCAGCAGCCAAGAGGAACTAGCGGGAGTCGGGAGTGAGCAGTTCTTC. V usage is TRBV4-1 and J usage is TRBJ2-1, with 11 bases aligning to TRBD2. The CDR3 consists of 17 residues. Trimming took 0 bases from V and 9 from J; bases not matched to a gene: 10. The V gene's germline CDR1 is MGHRA and CDR2 YSYEKL.

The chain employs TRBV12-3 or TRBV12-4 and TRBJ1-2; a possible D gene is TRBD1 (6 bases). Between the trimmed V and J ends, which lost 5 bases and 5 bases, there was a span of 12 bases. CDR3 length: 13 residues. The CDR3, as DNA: TGTGCCAGCAGTCGGACAGCGACGTATGGCTACACCTTC. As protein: CASSRTATYGYTF.

CDR3 DNA: TGTGCCAGCAGCGTCACAGGGGGAAGCACTGAAGCTTTCTTT. Translated: CASSVTGGSTEAFF. The rearrangement links TRBV9 to TRBJ1-1, with TRBD1 identical over 8 bases. CDR1 and CDR2 from the germline V gene are SGDLS and YYNGEE. The CDR3 covers 14 residues. V dropped 2 bases and J dropped 4; count of bases not matched to a gene: 4. Filled out from reference TRBV9 and TRBJ1-1, the complete variable domain reads DSGVTQTPKHLITATGQRVTLRCSPRSGDLSVYWYQQSLDQGLQFLIQYYNGEERAKGNILERFSAQQFPDLHSELNLSSLELGDSALYFCASSVTGGSTEAFFGQGTRLTVV.

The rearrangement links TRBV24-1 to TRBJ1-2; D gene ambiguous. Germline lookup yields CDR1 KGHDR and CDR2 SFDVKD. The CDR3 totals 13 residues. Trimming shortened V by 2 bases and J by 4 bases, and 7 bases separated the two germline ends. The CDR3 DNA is TGTGCCACCAGTGATTCCTCCCTCTATGGCTACACCTTC. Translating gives CATSDSSLYGYTF.

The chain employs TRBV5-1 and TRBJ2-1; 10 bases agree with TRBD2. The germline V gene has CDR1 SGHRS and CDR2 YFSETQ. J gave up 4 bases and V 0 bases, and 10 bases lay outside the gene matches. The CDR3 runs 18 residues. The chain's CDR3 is CASSLVKAGGPRYNEQFF. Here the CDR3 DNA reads TGCGCCAGCAGCTTGGTCAAAGCGGGAGGGCCTAGGTACAATGAGCAGTTCTTC.

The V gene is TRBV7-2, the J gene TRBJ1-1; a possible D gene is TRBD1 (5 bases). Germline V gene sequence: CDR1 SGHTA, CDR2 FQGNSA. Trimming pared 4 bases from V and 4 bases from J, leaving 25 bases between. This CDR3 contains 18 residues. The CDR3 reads CASSSVDGAGPGGTEAFF. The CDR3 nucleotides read TGTGCCAGCAGCTCAGTGGATGGGGCAGGTCCCGGGGGCACTGAAGCTTTCTTT.

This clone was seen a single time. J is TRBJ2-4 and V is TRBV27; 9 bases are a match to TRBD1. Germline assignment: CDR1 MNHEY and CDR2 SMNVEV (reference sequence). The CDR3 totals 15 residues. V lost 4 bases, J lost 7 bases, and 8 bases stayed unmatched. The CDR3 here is CASSYVGQGRNIQYF. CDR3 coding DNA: TGTGCCAGCAGTTACGTTGGACAGGGGAGGAACATTCAGTACTTC.

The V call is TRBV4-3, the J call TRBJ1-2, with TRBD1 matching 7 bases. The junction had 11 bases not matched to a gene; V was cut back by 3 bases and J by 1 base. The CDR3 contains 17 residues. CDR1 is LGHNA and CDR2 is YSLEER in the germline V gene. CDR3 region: CASSQDLGTAYNYGYTF. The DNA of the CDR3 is TGCGCCAGCAGCCAGGACCTCGGGACAGCATATAACTATGGCTACACCTTC.

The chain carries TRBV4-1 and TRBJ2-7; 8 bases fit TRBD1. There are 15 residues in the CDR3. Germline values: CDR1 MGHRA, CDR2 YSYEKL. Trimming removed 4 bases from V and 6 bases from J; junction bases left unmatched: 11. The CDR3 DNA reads TGCGCCAGCAGCCCCAGGACAGGGAAATTGTTCGAGCAGTACTTC. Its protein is CASSPRTGKLFEQYF.

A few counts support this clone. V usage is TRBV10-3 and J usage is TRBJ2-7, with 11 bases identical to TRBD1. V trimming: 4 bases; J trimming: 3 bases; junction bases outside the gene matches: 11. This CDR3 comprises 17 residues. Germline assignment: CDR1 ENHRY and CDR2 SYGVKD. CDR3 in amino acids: CAISGGGTGGRSYEQYF. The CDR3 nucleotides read TGTGCCATCAGTGGCGGCGGGACAGGGGGGCGCAGCTACGAGCAGTACTTC.

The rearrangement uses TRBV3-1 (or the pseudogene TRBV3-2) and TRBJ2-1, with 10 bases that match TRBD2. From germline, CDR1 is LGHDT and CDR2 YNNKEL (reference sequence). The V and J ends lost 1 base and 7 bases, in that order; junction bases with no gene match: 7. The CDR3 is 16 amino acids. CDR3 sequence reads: CASSQASGRANNEQFF. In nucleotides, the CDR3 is TGTGCCAGCAGCCAAGCGAGCGGGAGGGCCAATAATGAGCAGTTCTTC.